These T cell receptor beta chains were read from a single sample in a study of T-cell reconstitution after alpha-beta-depleted transplantation in children. MiXCR was run by TCRdb on the PCR reads, yielding one entry per CDR3 protein. The sample has 700,000 to 950,000 distinct CDR3 sequences, under 20% seen once. The sequenced sample was PBMCs, mostly from graft donor cells, obtained 360 days after TCRalphabeta/CD19-depleted stem cell transplant. The receptors come from a male patient aged 10 to 17 who had a stem cell transplant for acute lymphoblastic leukemia, so the T cells may come from the graft donor. Each CDR3 is given with its conserved first and last residue. The D gene is left open where the match is weak. A row's size may be missing; if present it is once, few, many or a size class.

cdr3_length	d_call	v_call	j_call	clone_size	cdr3_nt	cdr3_aa
11	NA	TRBV7-9	TRBJ1-1	NA	TGTGCCAGCAGTCCGGCCACTGAAGCTTTCTTT	CASSPATEAFF
15	TRBD2	TRBV5-1	TRBJ2-7	NA	TGCGCCAGCAGCTTGGGGACTAGCATTTACTACGAGCAGTACTTC	CASSLGTSIYYEQYF
15	TRBD2	TRBV29-1	TRBJ2-3	NA	TGCAGCGTTTCGAGCGGGAGGGCCTCACGGGGTACGCAGTATTTT	CSVSSGRASRGTQYF
16	NA	TRBV5-1	TRBJ1-4	few	TGCGCCAGCAGCTTGGAAAGGACAGCAACTAATGAAAAACTGTTTTTT	CASSLERTATNEKLFF
11	NA	TRBV12-3/TRBV12-4	TRBJ2-2	few	TGTGCCAGCAGTTCCCGGGGGGAGCTGTTTTTT	CASSSRGELFF
15	TRBD2	TRBV25-1	TRBJ2-4	few	TGTGCCAGCGCGCCCGCGGGGGAAGGAAAAAACATTCAGTACTTC	CASAPAGEGKNIQYF
16	NA	TRBV10-3	TRBJ1-5	NA	TGTGCCATCAGTGAGGGAGGCAGGGGCGGCAATCAGCCCCAGCATTTT	CAISEGGRGGNQPQHF
12	NA	TRBV15	TRBJ1-1	NA	TGTGCCACCAGCGGACAGACCACTGAAGCTTTCTTT	CATSGQTTEAFF
15	NA	TRBV12-5	TRBJ2-2	NA	TGTGCTAGTGGTTTGGTACAACTGTCTACCGGGGAGCTGTTTTTT	CASGLVQLSTGELFF
15	NA	TRBV7-9	TRBJ2-3	few	TGTGCCAGCAGCTTGGACTCCTGGGTCACAGATACGCAGTATTTT	CASSLDSWVTDTQYF
15	TRBD2	TRBV12-3/TRBV12-4	TRBJ2-1	few	TGTGCCAGCAACCTACTAGCGGGAGCAAACGGTGAGCAGTTCTTC	CASNLLAGANGEQFF
13	TRBD1	TRBV10-2	TRBJ2-5	few	TGCGCCAGTCTACAGGGGGCCGGGGAGACCCAGTACTTC	CASLQGAGETQYF
17	TRBD2	TRBV6-1	TRBJ2-3	NA	TGTGCCAGCAGTACCCCTGACAGCGGGGTTAACACAGATACGCAGTATTTT	CASSTPDSGVNTDTQYF
14	NA	TRBV9	TRBJ2-5	NA	TGTGCCAGCAGCGCGACAGGTTACCAAGAGACCCAGTACTTC	CASSATGYQETQYF
16	NA	TRBV5-1	TRBJ2-7	many	TGCGCCAGCAGCTTGGCCATGGGGCAAGGGTCCTACGAGCAGTACTTC	CASSLAMGQGSYEQYF
14	NA	TRBV5-1	TRBJ1-2	NA	TGCGCCAGCAGCTTCGGAAAACAGTTCTATGGCTACACCTTC	CASSFGKQFYGYTF
16	NA	TRBV5-1	TRBJ2-1	few	TGCGCCAGCAGCCATCGTAGCAGCGGGCCTTACAATGAGCAGTTCTTC	CASSHRSSGPYNEQFF
14	NA	TRBV5-1	TRBJ1-1	few	TGCGCCAGCAGCTTATCCGCGGTGCACACTGAAGCTTTCTTT	CASSLSAVHTEAFF
15	NA	TRBV11-2	TRBJ2-3	few	TGTGCCAGCATCGAACTAGCAAAGGGGGCAGATACGCAGTATTTT	CASIELAKGADTQYF
16	NA	TRBV24-1	TRBJ2-2	NA	TGTGCCACCAGTGATTCTTGGGGCACGAACACCGGGGAGCTGTTTTTT	CATSDSWGTNTGELFF
11	NA	TRBV3-1	TRBJ1-1	few	TGTGCCAGCAGCCAAATGACTGAAGCTTTCTTT	CASSQMTEAFF
17	NA	TRBV21-1	TRBJ1-1	few	TGTGCCAGCAGCAGGGAAGGACCGATTATAATGAACACTGAAGCTTTCTTT	CASSREGPIIMNTEAFF
19	TRBD2	TRBV7-9	TRBJ2-3	NA	TGTGCCAGCAGCTTAGCTGTAAGTTTGGCTAGCGGTAGCACAGATACGCAGTATTTT	CASSLAVSLASGSTDTQYF
15	TRBD1	TRBV5-1	TRBJ1-1	NA	TGCGCCAGCAGCTTGGAACAGGGGGCTTGGACTGAAGCTTTCTTT	CASSLEQGAWTEAFF
14	NA	TRBV6-1	TRBJ1-3	NA	TGTGCCACCCAGACAGACTTCTATGGAAACACCATATATTTT	CATQTDFYGNTIYF
14	TRBD1	TRBV15	TRBJ2-4	few	TGTGCCACCAGCAGTTGGGACAGCAAAAACATTCAGTACTTC	CATSSWDSKNIQYF
17	TRBD1	TRBV23-1	TRBJ2-3	few	TGCGCCAGCAGTCGCCGGGACAGGGGTCATGTAACAGATACGCAGTATTTT	CASSRRDRGHVTDTQYF
15	TRBD1	TRBV11-2	TRBJ2-7	few	TGTGCCAGCAGCACACCGACAGGGGGGTACAACGAGCAGTACTTC	CASSTPTGGYNEQYF
15	NA	TRBV5-1	TRBJ2-1	many	TGCGCCAGCAGCTCGTTAAATGACTGGCGGGATGAGCAGTTCTTC	CASSSLNDWRDEQFF
17	NA	TRBV11-2	TRBJ2-2	few	TGTGCCAGCAGCGCTGGGAGGGGGACACAGAACACCGGGGAGCTGTTTTTT	CASSAGRGTQNTGELFF
15	NA	TRBV9	TRBJ2-1	NA	TGTGCCAGCAGCGTAGAGAGGGTTCCCTACAATGAGCAGTTCTTC	CASSVERVPYNEQFF
13	NA	TRBV4-2	TRBJ2-7	few	TGTGCCAGCAGCCAAGCCCGGTCCTACGAGCAGTACTTC	CASSQARSYEQYF
16	TRBD1	TRBV5-1	TRBJ2-7	few	TGCGCCAGCAGCGTGGGCCGACAGGGAGACTCCTACGAGCAGTACTTC	CASSVGRQGDSYEQYF
15	NA	TRBV7-9	TRBJ1-1	many	TGTGCCAGCAGCTTAGCGGTCCGGGGGCGATCTGAAGCTTTCTTT	CASSLAVRGRSEAFF
14	NA	TRBV12-3/TRBV12-4	TRBJ2-3	few	TGTGCCAGCAGTTTATCTCAGGTGGCAGATACGCAGTATTTT	CASSLSQVADTQYF
16	NA	TRBV5-1	TRBJ1-1	few	TGCGCCAGCAGCTTCGAGGGAAGGTGGATGAACACTGAAGCTTTCTTT	CASSFEGRWMNTEAFF